Below are 32 T cell receptor beta chains sequenced from a single sample in a study of CXCR3-negative and CXCR3-positive naive CD8 T cells. Findings and caveats of the study: CXCR3-positive naive cells had more hydrophobic TRB CDR3s than CXCR3-negative naive cells.

For these receptors, no antigen is known. TRB cDNA was prepared as libraries by UMI-labeled 5' RACE. TCRdb re-called the 5' RACE reads and shows each CDR3 protein once, DNA omitted. Here the sample table reports some 150,000 distinct CDR3 sequences. The sample comprised naive CXCR3+ CD8+ T cells from blood. Subset here: CD45RO-CCR7+CD27+CD95- naive CD8+ T cells expressing CXCR3 (TNR3+). These receptors all come from a human donor in good health. Some clones in this sample may be carry-over from other donors' samples.

This chain connects TRBV6-6 to TRBJ2-3; absent DNA, TCRdb's TRBD2 call cannot be checked. CDR1 is MNHNY and CDR2 is SVGAGI in the germline V gene (reference sequence). The CDR3 is 15 residues long. The CDR3 protein is CASSPPSGGTDTQYF.

The rearrangement joins TRBV27 to TRBJ2-7; TCRdb's D gene call, TRBD1, goes unchecked for lack of DNA. The CDR3 loop spans 11 amino acids. Germline lookup yields CDR1 MNHEY and CDR2 SMNVEV (reference sequence). The CDR3 protein is CASSPLWGWYF.

The rearrangement uses TRBV7-3 and TRBJ2-1; the TRBD2 assignment by TCRdb is unverifiable without DNA. Germline CDR1 reads SGHTA; CDR2 reads FQGTGA. CDR3 length equals 15 residues. CDR3 sequence reads: CASSSFLAGVGEQFF. The variable domain in full, completed from reference TRBV7-3 and TRBJ2-1, reads GAGVSQTPSNKVTEKGKYVELRCDPISGHTALYWYRQSLGQGPEFLIYFQGTGAADDSGLPNDRFFAVRPEGSVSTLKIQRTERGDSAVYLCASSSFLAGVGEQFFGPGTRLTVL.

The genes are TRBV7-9 and TRBJ2-7; TCRdb designates TRBD1, a call that cannot be tested without DNA. This CDR3 contains 15 residues. Germline assignment: CDR1 SEHNR and CDR2 FQNEAQ (reference sequence). This chain's CDR3 is CASSLGGTVSYEQYF.

The genes are TRBV20-1 and TRBJ2-1; the TCRdb call, TRBD1, lacks DNA for checking. The CDR3 loop spans 14 amino acids. The germline V gene has CDR1 DFQATT and CDR2 SNEGSKA (reference sequence). CDR3 in amino acids: CSAPLGGRYNEQFF.

CDR3 amino acids: CSARGPSSYEQYF. The chain carries TRBV20-1 and TRBJ2-7; TCRdb indicates TRBD1, and absent DNA this call remains unverified. This CDR3 comprises 13 residues. The germline V gene has CDR1 DFQATT and CDR2 SNEGSKA (reference sequence).

V gene TRBV7-9 combines with J gene TRBJ2-3. Germline values: CDR1 SEHNR, CDR2 FQNEAQ (reference sequence). This CDR3 is built from 14 residues. The CDR3 is CASNLGGEVDTQYF.

This rearrangement joins TRBV5-1 to TRBJ2-1; TCRdb calls TRBD2, which cannot be checked without DNA. The CDR3 runs 17 residues. CDR1 and CDR2 (germline): SGHRS, YFSETQ. The CDR3 reads CASSLGLAGDPGNEQFF.

V and J are TRBV6-6 and TRBJ1-5; TCRdb indicates TRBD1, and absent DNA this call remains unverified. Germline V lookup: CDR1 MNHNY, CDR2 SVGAGI (reference sequence). This CDR3 has 12 amino acids. The CDR3 spells CASIPQGQPQHF.

This chain uses TRBV6-2 or TRBV6-3 with TRBJ2-1; TCRdb's assignment of TRBD2 cannot be checked, as there is no DNA. The CDR3 spans 14 residues. The germline gives CDR1 MNHEY, CDR2 SVGEGT. CDR3 region: CASSSSSGPNEQFF.

The chain uses TRBV29-1 and TRBJ2-7; absent DNA, TCRdb's TRBD2 call cannot be checked. Per the germline V gene, CDR1 is SQVTM and CDR2 is ANQGSEA. The CDR3 totals 17 residues. CDR3 sequence reads: CSVIDRELAGVSYEQYF.

J is TRBJ2-3 and V is TRBV29-1; the TCRdb call, TRBD1, lacks DNA for checking. The CDR3 spans 14 residues. The germline V gene encodes CDR1 SQVTM and CDR2 ANQGSEA. The CDR3 here is CSASLGQGADTQYF.

The chain is built from TRBV7-8 and TRBJ2-7; the TCRdb D gene call, TRBD1, has no DNA to confirm it. Germline V gene lookup returns CDR1 SGHVS and CDR2 FQNEAQ. This CDR3 has 13 residues. The CDR3 here is CASSIAGGLEQYF.

This chain connects TRBV7-3 to TRBJ2-7; checking the TCRdb D call of TRBD1 is not possible without DNA. Germline V gene sequence: CDR1 SGHTA, CDR2 FQGTGA. The CDR3 length is 13 residues. CDR3 region: CASSFGARHEQYF. Full variable domain (outside the CDR3, taken from reference TRBV7-3 and TRBJ2-7): GAGVSQTPSNKVTEKGKYVELRCDPISGHTALYWYRQSLGQGPEFLIYFQGTGAADDSGLPNDRFFAVRPEGSVSTLKIQRTERGDSAVYLCASSFGARHEQYFGPGTRLTVT.

This rearrangement joins TRBV6-5 to TRBJ1-2; lacking DNA, the TRBD1 call made by TCRdb goes unchecked. The germline V gene encodes CDR1 MNHEY and CDR2 SVGAGI. This CDR3 is 15 amino acids long. The CDR3 spells CASYDEGWEIRGYTF.

The CDR3 protein is CASSLRRLTSGSTDTQYF. The chain is built from TRBV7-9 and TRBJ2-3; TCRdb's D call of TRBD2 is untestable without DNA. The CDR3 loop spans 18 amino acids. Looked up from germline, CDR1 is SEHNR and CDR2 is FQNEAQ (reference sequence).

The chain carries TRBV27 and TRBJ1-2; TCRdb designates TRBD1, a call that cannot be tested without DNA. The CDR3 has 14 amino acids. CDR1 and CDR2 (germline): MNHEY, SMNVEV (reference sequence). CDR3 sequence reads: CASSFLDRASGYTF.

The J gene is TRBJ1-2, the V gene TRBV7-7; TCRdb designates TRBD1, a call that cannot be tested without DNA. This CDR3 contains 15 residues. The V gene's germline CDR1 is SSHAT and CDR2 FNYEAQ (reference sequence). CDR3 amino acids: CASSLLVDRGHGYTF.

The chain is built from TRBV7-9 and TRBJ1-4. The CDR3 has 14 residues. The V gene's germline CDR1 is SEHNR and CDR2 FQNEAQ (reference sequence). The CDR3 reads CASSLAPSSEKLFF.

The CDR3: CASSYSGQVTDTQYF. J is TRBJ2-3 and V is TRBV6-5; TCRdb names TRBD1, which stays unverified in the absence of DNA. CDR1 MNHEY and CDR2 SVGAGI come from the germline V gene. CDR3 length: 15 amino acids.

The chain is built from TRBV6-1 and TRBJ1-1; TCRdb's D call, TRBD1, is unchecked because there is no DNA. The germline CDR1 and CDR2 sequences are MNHNS and SASEGT. The CDR3 has 14 amino acids. CDR3 sequence reads: CASSDEGHPGKAFF.

V gene TRBV11-3 combines with J gene TRBJ2-7; the TRBD2 assignment by TCRdb is unverifiable without DNA. The CDR3 extends over 15 amino acids. Germline V gene sequence: CDR1 SGHNT, CDR2 YENEEA. The CDR3 loop is CASSRDAALGEEQYF.

The chain combines TRBV6-2 or TRBV6-3 with TRBJ2-6; TCRdb returns TRBD1, unconfirmable since there is no DNA. In germline, CDR1 is MNHEY, CDR2 SVGEGT. The CDR3 contains 19 residues. The CDR3: CASSYSPRFGFSGANVLTF.

This chain connects TRBV6-6 to TRBJ2-3; TCRdb's D gene call, TRBD1, goes unchecked for lack of DNA. CDR3 length: 16 residues. Looked up from germline, CDR1 is MNHNY and CDR2 is SVGAGI (reference sequence). CDR3 protein: CASSYAGTGVTDTQYF.

The chain has TRBV5-1 and TRBJ2-6; the D call from TCRdb, TRBD1, cannot be confirmed without DNA. Germline values: CDR1 SGHRS, CDR2 YFSETQ. The CDR3 is made up of 17 amino acids. The CDR3: CASSGGQGISGANVLTF.

This rearrangement joins TRBV29-1 to TRBJ1-2; the TCRdb call, TRBD1, lacks DNA for checking. Germline CDR1 and CDR2: SQVTM and ANQGSEA. The CDR3 covers 12 residues. CDR3 loop: CSSRTGYGGYTF.

The chain couples TRBV7-2 to TRBJ1-5. Germline CDR1 is SGHTA and CDR2 is FQGNSA. The CDR3 spans 12 residues. The CDR3 sequence is CASSPTNQPQHF. Full variable domain (remainder filled in from reference TRBV7-2 and TRBJ1-5): GAGVSQSPSNKVTEKGKDVELRCDPISGHTALYWYRQSLGQGLEFLIYFQGNSAPDKSGLPSDRFSAERTGGSVSTLTIQRTQQEDSAVYLCASSPTNQPQHFGDGTRLSIL.

The J gene is TRBJ1-1, the V gene TRBV12-3 or TRBV12-4; TCRdb outputs TRBD1, but without DNA this stays unchecked. The CDR3 length is 12 residues. The CDR3 sequence: CASSPKGWEAFF.

The CDR3 region is CATSRDVRARGPGELFF. The chain is built from TRBV15 and TRBJ2-2; as DNA is missing, the TRBD1 call by TCRdb cannot be tested. Germline assignment: CDR1 LNHNV and CDR2 YYDKDF (reference sequence). The CDR3 length is 17 residues.

This chain uses TRBV29-1 with TRBJ2-7; TCRdb reports TRBD1, a call that lacks DNA to check it against. CDR1 SQVTM and CDR2 ANQGSEA come from the germline V gene. The CDR3 loop spans 12 amino acids. CDR3 sequence: CSVEDRVYEQYF.

This sequence joins TRBV29-1 and TRBJ1-1. There are 11 residues in the CDR3. Germline CDR1 and CDR2: SQVTM and ANQGSEA. The CDR3 loop is CSGVGNTEAFF.

V is TRBV29-1 and J is TRBJ2-7; the TRBD1 assignment by TCRdb is unverifiable without DNA. The CDR3 runs 13 residues. Germline V CDR1 and CDR2: SQVTM, ANQGSEA. The CDR3 reads CSVALASSYEQYF.